This T cell receptor beta chain emerged from a study of cytomegalovirus exposure and HLA in healthy donors. Findings of the study overall: According to an earlier analysis, most TCR beta V segments yielded productive rearrangements about 87% or about 30% of the time. Cytomegalovirus status, reportedly, was diagnosed with high specificity and sensitivity by the classifier.

60 Vbeta and 13 Jbeta primers were used in PCR. Here immunoSEQ multiplex PCR was the method, and the copy in TCRdb shows in-frame clones only, minus some. The sample lists more than 85,000 clones, 65% to 80% seen once, with about 5.7% in the top ten. CDR3 size: 17 residues. Germline CDR1 reads MGHRA; CDR2 reads YSYEKL. The V gene end was trimmed by 0 bases and the J gene end by 3 bases; junction bases not matched to a gene: 6. This clone was observed a handful of times. Antigen specificity is unknown. Material: PBMCs. The chain recombines TRBV4-1 with TRBJ2-1; TRBD2 matches at 9 bases. The source of this sequence is a male donor in good health and CMV-seronegative. CDR3 region: CASSQDGAGGLYNEQFF. The CDR3 bases are TGCGCCAGCAGCCAAGATGGAGCGGGAGGCCTCTACAATGAGCAGTTCTTC.